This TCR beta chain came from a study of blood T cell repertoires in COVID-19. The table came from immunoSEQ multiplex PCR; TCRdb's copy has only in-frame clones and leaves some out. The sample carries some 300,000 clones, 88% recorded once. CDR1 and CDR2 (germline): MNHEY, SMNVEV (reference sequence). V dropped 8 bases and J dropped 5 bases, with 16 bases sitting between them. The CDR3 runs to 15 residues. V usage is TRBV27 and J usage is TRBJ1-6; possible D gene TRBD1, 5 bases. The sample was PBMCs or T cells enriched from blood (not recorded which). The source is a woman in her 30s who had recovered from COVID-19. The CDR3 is CASRRGLPDNSPLHF. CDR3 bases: TGTGCCAGCCGGAGGGGCCTTCCAGATAATTCACCCCTCCACTTT.